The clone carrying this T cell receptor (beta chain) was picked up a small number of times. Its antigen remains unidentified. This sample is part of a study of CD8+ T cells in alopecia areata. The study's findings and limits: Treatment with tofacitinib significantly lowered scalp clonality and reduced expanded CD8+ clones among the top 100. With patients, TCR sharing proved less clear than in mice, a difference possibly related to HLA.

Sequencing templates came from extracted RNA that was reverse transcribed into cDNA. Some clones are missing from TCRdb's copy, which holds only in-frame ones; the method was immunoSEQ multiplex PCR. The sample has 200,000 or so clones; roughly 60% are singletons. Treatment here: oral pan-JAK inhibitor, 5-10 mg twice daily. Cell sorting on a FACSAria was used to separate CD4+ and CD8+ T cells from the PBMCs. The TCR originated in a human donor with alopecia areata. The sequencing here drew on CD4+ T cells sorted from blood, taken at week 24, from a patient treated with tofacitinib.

The CDR3: CASSAQLGLMYF. The CDR3 DNA is TGTGCCAGCAGCGCTCAGCTCGGGTTGATGTACTTC. The chain uses TRBV9 and TRBJ2-5, with unresolved D. The CDR3 length is 12 residues. V gave up 3 bases and J gave up 13 bases, with 16 bases separating them. CDR1 SGDLS and CDR2 YYNGEE come from the germline V gene.